This T cell receptor beta chain was captured in a study of T cells expressing NK-cell markers. The germline V gene has CDR1 SGHTA and CDR2 FQGNSA. CDR3 length equals 15 residues. TCRdb processed the 5' RACE reads again and assigns one entry to each CDR3 protein, with no DNA. Reported are 550,000 or so distinct CDR3 sequences; the ten largest clones contain approximately 3.5%. This receptor was taken from a young man in good health. The sample taken for sequencing was blood T cells: a sorted CD56 or NKG2C T cell subset, CD4+ or CD8+ T cells, or bulk PBMC T cells (not recorded which). V is TRBV7-2 and J is TRBJ2-1. The CDR3 is CASSPNSQTYNEQFF. The whole variable domain, filled in from reference TRBV7-2 and TRBJ2-1, reads GAGVSQSPSNKVTEKGKDVELRCDPISGHTALYWYRQSLGQGLEFLIYFQGNSAPDKSGLPSDRFSAERTGGSVSTLTIQRTQQEDSAVYLCASSPNSQTYNEQFFGPGTRLTVL.